The rows below give T cell receptor beta chains drawn from one sample of a study of cytomegalovirus exposure and HLA in healthy donors. The data were produced by immunoSEQ multiplex PCR, yet TCRdb's version contains in-frame clones alone and is incomplete. Of 200,000 to 250,000 clones listed, roughly 84% are singletons. Sequenced input: PBMCs. Source of these receptors: a man aged 18 to 29 in good health and CMV-seropositive. Each CDR3 is given with its conserved first and last residue. A D gene is named only where the DNA matches it firmly.

v_call,j_call,d_call,cdr3_nt,cdr3_aa
TRBV7-9,TRBJ1-4,NA,TGTGCCAGCAGCTTAGAGGTGGATGAAAAACTGTTTTTT,CASSLEVDEKLFF
TRBV27,TRBJ2-7,NA,TGTGCCAGCAGAGGGCTGACGGTCGCCTCCTACGAGCAGTACTTC,CASRGLTVASYEQYF
TRBV5-6,TRBJ2-1,NA,TGTGCCAGCAGCTCCCTTCGGGGCTACAATGAGCAGTTCTTC,CASSSLRGYNEQFF
TRBV4-1,TRBJ2-3,TRBD2,TGCGCCAGCAGCCAAGGGGGAGCGGGAGGGGGGACAGATACGCAGTATTTT,CASSQGGAGGGTDTQYF
TRBV6-5,TRBJ2-1,NA,TGTGCCAGCAGTATGGGGCGGCCTCCCCTCAATGAGCAGTTCTTC,CASSMGRPPLNEQFF
TRBV7-6,TRBJ1-2,NA,TGTGCCAGCAGCGTGGGGGCGGGCTATGGCTACACCTTC,CASSVGAGYGYTF
TRBV29-1,TRBJ1-5,TRBD1,TGCAGCGCTCGACAGGGGGAAGGTCAGCCCCAGCATTTT,CSARQGEGQPQHF
TRBV5-4,TRBJ2-3,NA,TGTGCCAGCAGCCCAATGGCGGGTGCAGATACGCAGTATTTT,CASSPMAGADTQYF
TRBV20-1,TRBJ2-1,NA,TGCAGTGCTAGAACCTCCACTGAGCAGTTCTTC,CSARTSTEQFF
TRBV27,TRBJ2-6,NA,TGTGCCAGCAGTCCCGCCCGCGCCGGGGCCAACGTCCTGACTTTC,CASSPARAGANVLTF